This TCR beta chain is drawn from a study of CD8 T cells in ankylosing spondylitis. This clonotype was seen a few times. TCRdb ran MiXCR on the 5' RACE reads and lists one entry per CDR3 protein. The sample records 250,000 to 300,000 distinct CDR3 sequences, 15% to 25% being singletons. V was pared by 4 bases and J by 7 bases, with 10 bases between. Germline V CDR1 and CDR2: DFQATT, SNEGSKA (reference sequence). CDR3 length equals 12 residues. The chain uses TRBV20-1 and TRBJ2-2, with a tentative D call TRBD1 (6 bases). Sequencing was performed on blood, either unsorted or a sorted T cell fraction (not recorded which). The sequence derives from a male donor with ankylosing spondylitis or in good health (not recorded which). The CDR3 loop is CSAIRGGGELFF. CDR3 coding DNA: TGCAGTGCTATAAGAGGGGGCGGGGAGCTGTTTTTT.